This T cell receptor (beta chain) was sequenced during a study of T-cell reconstitution after alpha-beta-depleted transplantation in children. The CDR3 sequence is 16 residues long. CDR1 and CDR2 from the germline V gene are MNHEY and SVGAGI. Unmatched junction bases numbered 5, after V lost 1 base and J lost 3 bases. In its sample, this clonotype was seen a few times. A library of TCRbeta sequences, prepared with unique molecular identifiers, was generated. TCRdb ran MiXCR on the PCR reads and lists one entry per CDR3 protein. The sample lists about 400,000 distinct CDR3 sequences; about 20% were seen once.

The origin of this receptor is a human donor who donated a stem cell graft to a child with acute myeloid leukemia. The sample was PBMCs from the stem cell graft donor, taken from the stem cell graft. This chain connects TRBV6-5 to TRBJ2-2; 7 bases are a match to TRBD2. This CDR3 is CASSYCYAGDTGELFF. The CDR3 DNA is TGTGCCAGCAGTTACTGCTACGCGGGGGACACCGGGGAGCTGTTTTTT.